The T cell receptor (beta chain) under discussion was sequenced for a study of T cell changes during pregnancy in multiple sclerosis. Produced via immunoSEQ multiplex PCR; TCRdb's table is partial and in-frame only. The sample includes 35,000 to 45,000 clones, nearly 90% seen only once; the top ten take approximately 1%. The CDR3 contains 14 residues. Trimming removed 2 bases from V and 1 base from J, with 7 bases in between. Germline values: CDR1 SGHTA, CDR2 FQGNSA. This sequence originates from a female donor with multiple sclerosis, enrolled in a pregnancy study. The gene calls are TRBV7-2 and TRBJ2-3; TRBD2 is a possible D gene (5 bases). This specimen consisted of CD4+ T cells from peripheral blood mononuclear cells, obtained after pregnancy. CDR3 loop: CASSLMGGTDTQYF. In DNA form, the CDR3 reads TGTGCCAGCAGCTTAATGGGAGGCACAGATACGCAGTATTTT.